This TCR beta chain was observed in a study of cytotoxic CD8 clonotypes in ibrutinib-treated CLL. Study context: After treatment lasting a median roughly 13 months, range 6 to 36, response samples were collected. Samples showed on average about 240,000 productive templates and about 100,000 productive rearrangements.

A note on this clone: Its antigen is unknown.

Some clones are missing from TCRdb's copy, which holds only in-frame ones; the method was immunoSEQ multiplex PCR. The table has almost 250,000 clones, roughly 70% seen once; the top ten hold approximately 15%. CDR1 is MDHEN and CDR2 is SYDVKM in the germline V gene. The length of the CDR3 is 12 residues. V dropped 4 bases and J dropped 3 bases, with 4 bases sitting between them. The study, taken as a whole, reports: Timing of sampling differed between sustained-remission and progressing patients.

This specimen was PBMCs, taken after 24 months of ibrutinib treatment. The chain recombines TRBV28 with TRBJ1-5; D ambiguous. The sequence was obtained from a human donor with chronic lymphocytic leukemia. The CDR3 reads CASSSANQPQHF. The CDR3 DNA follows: TGTGCCAGCAGTTCCGCCAATCAGCCCCAGCATTTT.